The 22 T cell receptor beta chains presented below share a single source sample, sequenced in a study of regulatory dendritic cells for organ transplantation. Antigen specificity for these receptors is unknown. TCRdb's copy holds only in-frame clones and misses some; the assay was immunoSEQ multiplex PCR. There are around 3,600 clones in the sample; just under 60% occur only once, and 20% to 25% lies in the top ten. Allogeneic regulatory or mature dendritic cells were co-cultured for approximately 5 days with CFSE-labeled sorted T cells at 1:10. The sample taken for sequencing was memory CD8+ T cells from blood cultured with dendritic cells. Subset: CD45RO+ memory T cells. The receptors here all came from a human donor in good health.

The chain has TRBV19 and TRBJ2-5; TRBD1 aligns across 7 bases. The ends lost 2 bases at V and 4 bases at J; junction bases unmatched: 7. There are 15 residues in the CDR3. The germline V gene has CDR1 LNHDA and CDR2 SQIVND (reference sequence). The CDR3 nucleotides are TGTGCCAGTAGTATAAGGGGGCGTGTACTAGAGACCCAGTACTTC. Its protein is CASSIRGRVLETQYF.

The chain combines TRBV14 with TRBJ2-1; D remains ambiguous. V was cut by 3 bases and J by 4 bases, with 4 bases left in between. The CDR3 consists of 12 residues. CDR1 and CDR2 (germline): SGHDN, FVKESK. DNA of the CDR3: TGTGCCAGCAGCCACAGGTACAATGAGCAGTTCTTC. Protein: CASSHRYNEQFF.

The chain recombines TRBV7-2 with TRBJ2-1; 8 nucleotides line up with TRBD1. The CDR3 has 15 residues. Germline V gene sequence: CDR1 SGHTA, CDR2 FQGNSA. The ends lost 4 bases at V and 6 bases at J; junction bases unmatched: 8. This CDR3 reads CASSWQQGGLNEQFF. In DNA, the CDR3 is TGTGCCAGCAGCTGGCAACAGGGGGGTCTCAATGAGCAGTTCTTC.

In DNA form, the CDR3 reads TGTGCCAGTAGTATGGAAGGGACAGGGGGCGGGAAAGATACGCAGTATTTT. This sequence encodes CASSMEGTGGGKDTQYF. The chain combines TRBV19 with TRBJ2-3, with 12 bases aligning to TRBD1. V shed 3 bases and J 5 bases; nucleotides not matched to a gene: 9. The CDR3 spans 17 residues. Per the germline V gene, CDR1 is LNHDA and CDR2 is SQIVND (reference sequence).

The chain carries TRBV7-6 and TRBJ2-7, with TRBD1 matching over 8 bases. With V trimmed by 5 bases and J by 0 bases, 9 bases remained unmatched. The germline V gene encodes CDR1 SGHVS and CDR2 FNYEAQ. The CDR3 length is 16 residues. The CDR3 nucleotides are TGTGCCAGCAGCCTAAAACAGGGGGAGCTCTCCTACGAGCAGTACTTC. Its translation is CASSLKQGELSYEQYF. The entire variable domain, with the rest obtained from reference TRBV7-6 and TRBJ2-7, is as follows: GAGVSQSPRYKVTKRGQDVALRCDPISGHVSLYWYRQALGQGPEFLTYFNYEAQQDKSGLPNDRFSAERPEGSISTLTIQRTEQRDSAMYRCASSLKQGELSYEQYFGPGTRLTVT.

J is TRBJ2-7 and V is TRBV4-3; 7 nucleotides match TRBD1. Unmatched junction bases numbered 7, after V lost 0 bases and J lost 5 bases. The CDR3 covers 15 residues. The germline V gene encodes CDR1 LGHNA and CDR2 YSLEER. The CDR3 DNA is TGCGCCAGCAGCCAAGATAGGCGCACAGGGGACGAGCAGTACTTC. Protein sequence: CASSQDRRTGDEQYF.

V usage is TRBV19 and J usage is TRBJ1-6, with D perhaps TRBD1 (5 bases). Germline-derived CDR1 and CDR2 are LNHDA and SQIVND (reference sequence). This CDR3 has 12 residues. V lost 8 bases and J lost 6, with 8 bases in between. The CDR3 protein is CASGHPNSPLHF. CDR3 in DNA: TGTGCCAGTGGACACCCTAATTCACCCCTCCACTTT. The full variable domain, in which reference TRBV19 and TRBJ1-6 provide the parts outside the CDR3, is DGGITQSPKYLFRKEGQNVTLSCEQNLNHDAMYWYRQDPGQGLRLIYYSQIVNDFQKGDIAEGYSVSREKKESFPLTVTSAQKNPTAFYLCASGHPNSPLHFGNGTRLTVT.

By sample fraction, this clone is medium-sized. This rearrangement joins TRBV29-1 to TRBJ2-2, with 13 bases identical to TRBD2. The trim removed 4 bases at V and 5 bases at J, leaving 4 bases unmatched. The CDR3 spans 15 residues. The germline V gene encodes CDR1 SQVTM and CDR2 ANQGSEA. The CDR3 here is CSVVTSGGVTGELFF. The CDR3 DNA follows: TGCAGCGTTGTTACTAGCGGGGGGGTAACCGGGGAGCTGTTTTTT.

This clone was seen a few times. The chain combines TRBV7-9 with TRBJ1-2; TRBD1 matches at 8 bases. The CDR3 spans 16 residues. V shed 5 bases and J 6 bases; nucleotides not matched to a gene: 14. The germline CDR1 and CDR2 sequences are SEHNR and FQNEAQ (reference sequence). The CDR3 DNA sequence: TGTGCCAGCAGCGCACGATGGACAGGGAATCGCAATGGCTACACCTTC. The encoded protein is CASSARWTGNRNGYTF.

CDR3 protein: CASSRLAGGLNEQFF. CDR3 sequence (DNA): TGTGCCAGCAGCAGACTAGCGGGGGGGCTAAATGAGCAGTTCTTC. The chain is built from TRBV7-2 and TRBJ2-1; TRBD2 aligns across 14 bases. Germline V gene sequence: CDR1 SGHTA, CDR2 FQGNSA. Losses at the gene ends were 5 bases for V and 7 bases for J; bases not matched to a gene: 4. The CDR3 is made up of 15 amino acids.

This chain connects TRBV7-2 to TRBJ1-2; tentative D call: TRBD1 (5 bases). V dropped 5 bases and J dropped 4 bases, with 17 bases sitting between them. CDR3 size: 15 residues. Looked up from germline, CDR1 is SGHTA and CDR2 is FQGNSA. The CDR3 loop reads CASSQTPPGRYGYTF. In DNA form, the CDR3 reads TGTGCCAGCAGCCAAACACCACCAGGGCGCTATGGCTACACCTTC.

The chain links TRBV7-2 to TRBJ2-7, with unresolved D. Germline CDR1 and CDR2: SGHTA and FQGNSA. The CDR3 runs 13 residues. The V end was cut by 4 bases, the J end by 5 bases, with 12 bases between. Written as DNA, the CDR3 is TGTGCCAGCAGCTCACCGGCAGGCGACGAGCAGTACTTC. This translates into CASSSPAGDEQYF.

This clone has just a few counts. This chain joins TRBV27 and TRBJ1-2; 7 bases map to TRBD1. V shed 3 bases, J shed 14 bases, and the junction held 9 bases outside the gene matches. Per the germline V gene, CDR1 is MNHEY and CDR2 is SMNVEV (reference sequence). The CDR3 has 12 residues. CDR3 DNA sequence: TGTGCCAGCAGTTTGGGGACAGCGTTCTTGACCTTC. It encodes CASSLGTAFLTF.

The chain uses TRBV13 and TRBJ2-2, with D perhaps TRBD2 (6 bases). Per the germline V gene, CDR1 is PRHDT and CDR2 is FYEKMQ (reference sequence). The CDR3 has 18 residues. The germline V and J ends were trimmed by 5 bases and 0 bases, with 19 bases remaining between them. CDR3 DNA: TGTGCCAGCAGCACGGGACCCCTAGGCGGGGCGAACACCGGGGAGCTGTTTTTT. It yields the protein CASSTGPLGGANTGELFF.

This clone is a singleton in its sample. The chain uses TRBV1 and TRBJ2-1; TRBD2, as called in the table, went unchecked against the DNA. TRBV1 is an annotated pseudogene. The CDR3 is 15 residues long. As DNA, the CDR3 is TGCGCCAGCAGCCAACTAGCGGGGGGCGGGAATGAGCAGTTCTTC. Amino acids: CASSQLAGGGNEQFF.

V usage is TRBV5-6 and J usage is TRBJ2-1; 10 bases map to TRBD2. Losses at the gene ends were 4 bases for V and 10 bases for J; bases not matched to a gene: 5. This CDR3 spans 13 amino acids. In germline, CDR1 is SGHDT, CDR2 YYEEEE. The CDR3: CASSLSGGREQFF. Written as DNA, the CDR3 is TGTGCCAGCAGCCTTAGCGGGGGGCGCGAGCAGTTCTTC.

The V and J genes are TRBV4-2 and TRBJ2-2; maybe TRBD2 (6 bases). Trimming removed 1 base at V and 3 bases at J, with 9 bases between. This CDR3 region has 15 residues. Germline values: CDR1 LGHNA, CDR2 YNFKEQ. CDR3 DNA: TGTGCCAGCAGCCAAGGGACGGGGGACACCGGGGAGCTGTTTTTT. Translated: CASSQGTGDTGELFF.

This clone was seen a few times. The chain uses TRBV7-2 and TRBJ2-1; 9 positions match TRBD2. CDR3 length: 16 residues. Losses at the gene ends were 5 bases for V and 4 bases for J; bases not matched to a gene: 9. CDR1 is SGHTA, CDR2 FQGNSA, per germline. The DNA for the CDR3 is TGTGCCAGCAGCCCCCTGGGTAGCGGGGGTTACAATGAGCAGTTCTTC. Translation: CASSPLGSGGYNEQFF.

J is TRBJ1-1 and V is TRBV15; D might be TRBD1 (5 bases). The CDR3 sequence is 15 residues long. CDR1 and CDR2 from the germline V gene are LNHNV and YYDKDF (reference sequence). Trimming took 4 bases from V and 5 from J, leaving 17 bases between them. As DNA, the CDR3 is TGTGCCACCAGCACCATGCAGGGCGTGAGGACTGAAGCTTTCTTT. It yields the protein CATSTMQGVRTEAFF. Full variable domain (missing parts from reference TRBV15 and TRBJ1-1): DAMVIQNPRYQVTQFGKPVTLSCSQTLNHNVMYWYQQKSSQAPKLLFHYYDKDFNNEADTPDNFQSRRPNTSFCFLDIRSPGLGDTAMYLCATSTMQGVRTEAFFGQGTRLTVV.

The chain employs TRBV5-6 and TRBJ1-6, with 8 bases lining up with TRBD1. Germline V CDR1 and CDR2: SGHDT, YYEEEE. This CDR3 has 14 amino acids. Trimming at V came to 3 bases and at J to 6 bases, leaving 2 bases not matched to a gene. In DNA form, the CDR3 reads TGTGCCAGCAGCTCAGGACAGGGTAATTCACCCCTCCACTTT. Protein product: CASSSGQGNSPLHF.

This rearrangement joins TRBV7-8 to TRBJ1-3, with TRBD1 identical over 8 bases. V shed 5 bases, J shed 1 base, and the junction held 4 bases outside the gene matches. This CDR3 is 15 amino acids long. CDR1 and CDR2 from the germline V gene are SGHVS and FQNEAQ. The DNA of the CDR3 is TGTGCCAGCAGCCGCGACAGGGGATCTGGAAACACCATATATTTT. Translated, it gives CASSRDRGSGNTIYF. The variable domain in full, completed from reference TRBV7-8 and TRBJ1-3, reads GAGVSQSPRYKVAKRGQDVALRCDPISGHVSLFWYQQALGQGPEFLTYFQNEAQLDKSGLPSDRFFAERPEGSVSTLKIQRTQQEDSAVYLCASSRDRGSGNTIYFGEGSWLTVV.

The sample holds a few counts of this clone. This sequence joins TRBV5-6 and TRBJ2-1, with D tentatively TRBD1 (6 bases). The CDR3 runs to 14 residues. V was pared by 0 bases and J by 8 bases, with 12 bases between. In germline, CDR1 is SGHDT, CDR2 YYEEEE. The CDR3 loop is CASSLGRGLDEQFF. CDR3 coding DNA: TGTGCCAGCAGCTTGGGCAGGGGTCTCGATGAGCAGTTCTTC.